This entry lists 28 T cell receptor beta chains sequenced from one sample in a study of monozygotic twins with inflammatory bowel disease. With the 5' RACE reads reprocessed, TCRdb shows one record per CDR3 protein and no DNA. The repertoire shows about 210,000 distinct CDR3 sequences; the top ten hold 1.6%. Sequencing input: blood. The receptors were gathered from a human donor with ulcerative colitis or Crohn's disease, or a healthy co-twin of an affected twin (not recorded which).

The gene calls are TRBV18 and TRBJ2-2. The V gene's germline CDR1 is KGHSH and CDR2 LQKENI. CDR3 length: 14 residues. The CDR3 spells CASSSLTNTGELFF.

The gene calls are TRBV5-1 and TRBJ2-2. The germline gives CDR1 SGHRS, CDR2 YFSETQ. CDR3 length: 16 amino acids. This CDR3 is CASSLVREKNTGELFF.

The V call is TRBV5-6, the J call TRBJ1-5. Germline V gene sequence: CDR1 SGHDT, CDR2 YYEEEE. The CDR3 loop spans 14 amino acids. The CDR3 here is CASSSGGGFVAQHF.

The chain links TRBV19 to TRBJ2-1; TCRdb lists TRBD2, though no DNA is available to test this call. CDR1 and CDR2 (germline): LNHDA, SQIVND (reference sequence). This CDR3 region has 14 residues. This chain's CDR3 is CASSPWTSSNEQFF.

The gene calls are TRBV12-3 or TRBV12-4 and TRBJ2-6; TCRdb's assignment of TRBD1 cannot be checked, as there is no DNA. The CDR3 covers 12 residues. The CDR3 protein is CASTPGANVLTF.

V is TRBV7-2 and J is TRBJ2-3. Germline-derived CDR1 and CDR2 are SGHTA and FQGNSA. CDR3 size: 12 residues. This CDR3 reads CASSPRTDTQYF. Supplemented by reference TRBV7-2 and TRBJ2-3, the full variable domain reads GAGVSQSPSNKVTEKGKDVELRCDPISGHTALYWYRQSLGQGLEFLIYFQGNSAPDKSGLPSDRFSAERTGGSVSTLTIQRTQQEDSAVYLCASSPRTDTQYFGPGTRLTVL.

V is TRBV25-1 and J is TRBJ2-3; with no DNA, the TCRdb D assignment of TRBD1 cannot be verified. The CDR3 runs to 14 residues. The germline V gene encodes CDR1 MGHDK and CDR2 SYGVNS. The CDR3 here is CASSGHPATDTQYF.

The genes are TRBV15 and TRBJ1-2; TCRdb's D call of TRBD1 is untestable without DNA. Germline loops: CDR1 LNHNV, CDR2 YYDKDF (reference sequence). The CDR3 has 16 residues. The CDR3 here is CATSRVGTGSRYGYTF.

This chain uses TRBV12-5 with TRBJ1-2. In germline, CDR1 is LGHNT, CDR2 FRNRAP. This CDR3 spans 15 amino acids. The CDR3 region is CASGLQGRDNYGYTF.

The rearrangement links TRBV7-9 to TRBJ2-4. Per germline, CDR1 SEHNR and CDR2 FQNEAQ (reference sequence). The CDR3 consists of 13 residues. CDR3 sequence reads: CASSLADRNIQYF.

The rearrangement links TRBV25-1 to TRBJ1-2. CDR1 is MGHDK and CDR2 is SYGVNS in the germline V gene. The CDR3 length is 14 residues. Here the CDR3 reads CASSATPPEGGYTF.

The chain recombines TRBV20-1 with TRBJ2-3; TCRdb's D gene call, TRBD2, goes unchecked for lack of DNA. The length of the CDR3 is 16 residues. The germline V gene has CDR1 DFQATT and CDR2 SNEGSKA (reference sequence). The chain's CDR3 is CSAKGTSGESTDTQYF.

The chain employs TRBV7-9 and TRBJ2-7; no DNA is available, so the TRBD2 call from TCRdb remains unchecked. The CDR3 sequence is 17 residues long. Looked up from germline, CDR1 is SEHNR and CDR2 is FQNEAQ (reference sequence). CDR3 loop: CASSPSGLPPLGDEQYF. Looking up the rest from reference TRBV7-9 and TRBJ2-7 gives the full variable domain: DTGVSQNPRHKITKRGQNVTFRCDPISEHNRLYWYRQTLGQGPEFLTYFQNEAQLEKSRLLSDRFSAERPKGSFSTLEIQRTEQGDSAMYLCASSPSGLPPLGDEQYFGPGTRLTVT.

The CDR3 is CAISAGGNTDTQYF. The chain uses TRBV10-3 and TRBJ2-3; the D call from TCRdb, TRBD1, cannot be confirmed without DNA. Germline-derived CDR1 and CDR2 are ENHRY and SYGVKD. CDR3 size: 14 residues.

J is TRBJ2-7 and V is TRBV21-1. TRBV21-1 has pseudogene status. CDR3 size: 12 residues. The CDR3 reads CASSKGPLEQYF.

The chain is built from TRBV12-3 or TRBV12-4 and TRBJ2-5; TCRdb names TRBD1, which stays unverified in the absence of DNA. The CDR3 extends over 15 amino acids. The chain's CDR3 is CASSHGGSYQETQYF.

The gene calls are TRBV5-1 and TRBJ1-6; TCRdb selects TRBD1, and the lack of DNA leaves this call unchecked. Germline loops: CDR1 SGHRS, CDR2 YFSETQ. The CDR3 sequence is 16 residues long. CDR3 in amino acids: CASSLLAQGNNSPLHF. The full variable domain, its missing parts supplied by reference TRBV5-1 and TRBJ1-6, is KAGVTQTPRYLIKTRGQQVTLSCSPISGHRSVSWYQQTPGQGLQFLFEYFSETQRNKGNFPGRFSGRQFSNSRSEMNVSTLELGDSALYLCASSLLAQGNNSPLHFGNGTRLTVT.

The gene calls are TRBV6-1 and TRBJ2-4; TCRdb outputs TRBD1, but without DNA this stays unchecked. The CDR3 has 15 amino acids. Looked up from germline, CDR1 is MNHNS and CDR2 is SASEGT. CDR3 sequence: CASSPQGAVRHIQYF.

V usage is TRBV4-1 and J usage is TRBJ2-5. Germline loops: CDR1 MGHRA, CDR2 YSYEKL. This CDR3 region has 15 residues. The CDR3 sequence is CASSQTQTYQETQYF.

V gene TRBV29-1 combines with J gene TRBJ1-1; TCRdb names TRBD1, which stays unverified in the absence of DNA. The CDR3 has 14 amino acids. From germline, CDR1 is SQVTM and CDR2 ANQGSEA. The CDR3 here is CSVDLDRDRTEAFF.

The chain joins TRBV12-3 or TRBV12-4 to TRBJ2-3; checking the TCRdb D call of TRBD1 is not possible without DNA. This CDR3 has 16 residues. This CDR3 reads CASSRLRGVETDTQYF.

This rearrangement joins TRBV3-1 to TRBJ2-5. This CDR3 region has 15 residues. Germline values: CDR1 LGHDT, CDR2 YNNKEL (reference sequence). The CDR3 is CASSQDLVRQETQYF.

The chain uses TRBV28 and TRBJ2-5; TCRdb names TRBD1, which stays unverified in the absence of DNA. CDR1 and CDR2 (germline): MDHEN, SYDVKM. CDR3 length: 17 residues. The CDR3 loop reads CASSPTSYREVRETQYF. Based on the CDR3 plus reference TRBV28 and TRBJ2-5, the full variable domain is DVKVTQSSRYLVKRTGEKVFLECVQDMDHENMFWYRQDPGLGLRLIYFSYDVKMKEKGDIPEGYSVSREKKERFSLILESASTNQTSMYLCASSPTSYREVRETQYFGPGTRLLVL.

The chain is built from TRBV29-1 and TRBJ2-3; TCRdb returns TRBD2, unconfirmable since there is no DNA. The CDR3 totals 15 residues. Looked up from germline, CDR1 is SQVTM and CDR2 is ANQGSEA. The CDR3 here is CSVDGLAGVADTQYF.

The rearrangement uses TRBV6-1 and TRBJ1-5; TCRdb designates TRBD1, a call that cannot be tested without DNA. The CDR3 is made up of 15 amino acids. Germline V gene lookup returns CDR1 MNHNS and CDR2 SASEGT. CDR3 protein: CASSPDRGFNQPQHF.

V gene TRBV4-1 combines with J gene TRBJ2-3. The germline V gene has CDR1 MGHRA and CDR2 YSYEKL. This CDR3 region has 11 residues. The CDR3 loop reads CASSQVDTQYF.

The gene calls are TRBV5-6 and TRBJ2-1; absent DNA, TCRdb's TRBD1 call cannot be checked. CDR3 size: 14 residues. Germline-derived CDR1 and CDR2 are SGHDT and YYEEEE. The CDR3 loop reads CASSLGGRLNEQFF.

J is TRBJ2-7 and V is TRBV28; TCRdb outputs TRBD1, but without DNA this stays unchecked. The germline V gene encodes CDR1 MDHEN and CDR2 SYDVKM. The length of the CDR3 is 15 residues. CDR3 sequence: CAAQRGGGGSYEQYF.